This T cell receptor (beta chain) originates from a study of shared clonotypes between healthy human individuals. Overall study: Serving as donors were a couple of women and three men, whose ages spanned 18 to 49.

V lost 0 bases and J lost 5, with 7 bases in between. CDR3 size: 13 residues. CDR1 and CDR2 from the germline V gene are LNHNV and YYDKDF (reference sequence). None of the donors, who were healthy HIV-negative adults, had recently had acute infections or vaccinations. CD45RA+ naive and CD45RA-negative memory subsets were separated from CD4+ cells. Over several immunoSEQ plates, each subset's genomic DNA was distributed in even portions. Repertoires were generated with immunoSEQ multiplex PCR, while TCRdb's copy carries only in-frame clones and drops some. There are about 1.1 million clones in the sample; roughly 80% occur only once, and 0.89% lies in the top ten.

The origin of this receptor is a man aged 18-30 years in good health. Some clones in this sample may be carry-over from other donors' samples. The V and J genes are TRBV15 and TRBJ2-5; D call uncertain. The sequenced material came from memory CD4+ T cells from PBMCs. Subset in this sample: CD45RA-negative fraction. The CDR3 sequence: CATSRDSVETQYF. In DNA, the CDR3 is TGTGCCACCAGCAGAGATTCTGTTGAGACCCAGTACTTC.